Here is one TCR beta chain with its context. These data are taken from a study of blood T cell repertoires in COVID-19. In the study overall: The United States, Italy and Spain supplied acute and convalescent COVID-19 samples.

Germline CDR1 is MNHEY and CDR2 is SVGAGI. The CDR3 is made up of 15 amino acids. Between the trimmed V and J ends, which lost 8 bases and 5 bases, there was a span of 16 bases. As processed by the authors: Counts of nucleated cells, estimated from reference gene primer amplification, were obtained. Generated by immunoSEQ multiplex PCR, the TCRdb table keeps only in-frame clones and is missing some. D and trimming were read from the DNA, whereas the V and J calls and clone size are those reported in that table. This table holds approximately 490,000 clones, approximately 86% found once. Everyone who took part was about 18 to 90 years old, and they came from some 23 US areas. Symptom resolution, clearance, or two negative PCRs marked donors in Cohort 3 as recovered.

This clonotype originated in a woman aged 60-70 years who had recovered from COVID-19. The gene calls are TRBV6-5 and TRBJ1-6; D ambiguous. The sequenced material came from PBMCs or T cells enriched from blood (not recorded which). CDR3 nucleotide sequence: TGTGCCAGCGGACGTGGATGGGAGGATAATTCACCCCTCCACTTT. Its translation: CASGRGWEDNSPLHF.